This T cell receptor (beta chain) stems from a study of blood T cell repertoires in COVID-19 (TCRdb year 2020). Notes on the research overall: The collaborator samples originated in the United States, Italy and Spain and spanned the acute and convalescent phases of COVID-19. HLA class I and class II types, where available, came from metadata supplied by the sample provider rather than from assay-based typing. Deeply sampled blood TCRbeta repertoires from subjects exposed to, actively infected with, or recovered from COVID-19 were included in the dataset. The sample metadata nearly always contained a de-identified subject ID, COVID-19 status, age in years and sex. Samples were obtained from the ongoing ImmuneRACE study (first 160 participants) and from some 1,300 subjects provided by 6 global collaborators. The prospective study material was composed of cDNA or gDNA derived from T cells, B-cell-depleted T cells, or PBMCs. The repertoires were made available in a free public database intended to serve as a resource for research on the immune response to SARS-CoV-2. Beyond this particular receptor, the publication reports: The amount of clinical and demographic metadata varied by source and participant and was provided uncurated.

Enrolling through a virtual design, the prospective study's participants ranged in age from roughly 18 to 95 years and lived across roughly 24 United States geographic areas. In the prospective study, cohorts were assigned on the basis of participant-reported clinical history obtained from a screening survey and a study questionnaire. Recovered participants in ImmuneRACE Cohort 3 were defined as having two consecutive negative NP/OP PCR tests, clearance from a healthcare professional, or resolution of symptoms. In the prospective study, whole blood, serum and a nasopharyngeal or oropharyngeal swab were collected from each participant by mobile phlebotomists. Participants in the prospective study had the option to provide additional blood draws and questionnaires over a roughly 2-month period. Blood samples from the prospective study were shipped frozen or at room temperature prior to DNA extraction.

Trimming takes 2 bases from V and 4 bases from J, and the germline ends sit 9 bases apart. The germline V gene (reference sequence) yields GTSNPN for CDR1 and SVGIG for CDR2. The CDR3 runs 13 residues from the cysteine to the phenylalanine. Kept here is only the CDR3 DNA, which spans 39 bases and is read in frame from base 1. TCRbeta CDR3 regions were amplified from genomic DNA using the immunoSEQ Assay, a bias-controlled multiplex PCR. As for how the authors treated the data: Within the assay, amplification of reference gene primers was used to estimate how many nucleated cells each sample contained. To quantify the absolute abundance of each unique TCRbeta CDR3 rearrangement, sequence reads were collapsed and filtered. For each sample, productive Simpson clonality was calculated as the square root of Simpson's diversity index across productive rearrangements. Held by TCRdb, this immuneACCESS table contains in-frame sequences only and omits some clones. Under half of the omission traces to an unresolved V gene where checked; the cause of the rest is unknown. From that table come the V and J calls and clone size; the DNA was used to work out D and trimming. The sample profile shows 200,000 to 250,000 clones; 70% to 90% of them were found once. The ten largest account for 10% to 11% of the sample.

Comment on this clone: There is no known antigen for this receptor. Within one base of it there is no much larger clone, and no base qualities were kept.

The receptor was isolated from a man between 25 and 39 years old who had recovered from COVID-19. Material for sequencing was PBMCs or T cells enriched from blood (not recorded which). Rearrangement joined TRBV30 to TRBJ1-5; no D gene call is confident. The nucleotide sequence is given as TGTGCCTGGAGTACGACGGAGAATCAGCCCCAGCATTTT. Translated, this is CAWSTTENQPQHF.